The present TCR beta chain was sequenced within a study of T cells expressing NK-cell markers. Study-level background: Underlying the TCR beta repertoires were sorted CD3+CD56+NKG2C+, CD3+CD56+NKG2C- and CD3+CD56-NKG2C+ T cells.

After re-calling the 5' RACE reads, TCRdb lists one entry per CDR3 protein, DNA absent. This sample carries over 350,000 distinct CDR3 sequences, with over 8.5% going to the ten biggest clones. The CDR3 consists of 16 residues. Germline CDR1 reads SNHLY; CDR2 reads FYNNEI. Source material: blood T cells: a sorted CD56 or NKG2C T cell subset, CD4+ or CD8+ T cells, or bulk PBMC T cells (not recorded which). The TCR sequence derives from a woman in her 50s in good health. V and J are TRBV2 and TRBJ2-1; TCRdb's assignment of TRBD1 cannot be checked, as there is no DNA. CDR3 sequence: CASSVLGRGGDNEQFF.